The T cell receptor beta chain described here comes from a study of CD8+ T cells in alopecia areata. Study findings and constraints: Scalp sequencing captures resident alphabeta T cells of normal skin too.

Comments on this clone: Its matching antigen is unknown.

The CDR3 consists of 17 residues. Trimming left V 6 bases short and J 4 bases short, with 25 bases between. Germline values: CDR1 SGDLS, CDR2 YYNGEE. As to treatment: oral pan-JAK inhibitor, 5-10 mg twice daily. Extraction and reverse transcription of RNA yielded cDNA as the sequencing template. TCRdb's table, derived via immunoSEQ multiplex PCR, lists solely in-frame clones and lacks some. The repertoire includes 150,000 to 200,000 clones, about three fifths of them detected once, and 1.3% sits in the top ten. The source of this sequence is a human donor with alopecia areata. The sample consisted of CD4+ T cells sorted from blood, taken between weeks 49 and 50, from a patient treated with tofacitinib. The chain uses TRBV9 and TRBJ1-1, with D uncertain. DNA of the CDR3: TGTGCCAGCAACTCATTGCGGACGGACCCTAGTGGCACTGAAGCTTTCTTT. It is translated as CASNSLRTDPSGTEAFF.